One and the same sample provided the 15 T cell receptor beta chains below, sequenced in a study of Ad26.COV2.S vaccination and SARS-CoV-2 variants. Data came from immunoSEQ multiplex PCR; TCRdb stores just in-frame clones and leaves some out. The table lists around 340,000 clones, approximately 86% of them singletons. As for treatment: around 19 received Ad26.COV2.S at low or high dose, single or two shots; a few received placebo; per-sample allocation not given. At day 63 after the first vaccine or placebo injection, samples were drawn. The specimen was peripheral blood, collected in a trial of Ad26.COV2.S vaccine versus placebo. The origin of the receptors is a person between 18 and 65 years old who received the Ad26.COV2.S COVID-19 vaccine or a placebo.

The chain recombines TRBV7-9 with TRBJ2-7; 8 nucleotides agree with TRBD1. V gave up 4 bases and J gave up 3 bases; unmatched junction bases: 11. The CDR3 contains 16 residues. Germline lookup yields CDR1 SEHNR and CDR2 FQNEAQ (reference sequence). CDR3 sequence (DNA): TGTGCCAGCAGCTCCCAGACAGGGGCGTCTATCTACGAGCAGTACTTC. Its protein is CASSSQTGASIYEQYF.

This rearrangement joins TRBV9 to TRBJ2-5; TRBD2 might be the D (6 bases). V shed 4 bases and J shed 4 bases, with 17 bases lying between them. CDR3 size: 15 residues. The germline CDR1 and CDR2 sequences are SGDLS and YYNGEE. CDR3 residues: CASSTPFGGIETQYF. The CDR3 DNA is TGTGCCAGCAGCACGCCCTTCGGGGGAATAGAGACCCAGTACTTC. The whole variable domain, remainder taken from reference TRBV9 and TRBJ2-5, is DSGVTQTPKHLITATGQRVTLRCSPRSGDLSVYWYQQSLDQGLQFLIQYYNGEERAKGNILERFSAQQFPDLHSELNLSSLELGDSALYFCASSTPFGGIETQYFGPGTRLLVL.

In nucleotides, the CDR3 is TGTGCCAGTAGCAGGAACCTTGTTAGCACAGATACGCAGTATTTT. Translation: CASSRNLVSTDTQYF. This chain connects TRBV19 to TRBJ2-3, with no clear D. This CDR3 has 15 residues. V was shortened by 6 bases and J by 0 bases, with 13 bases between the two germline ends. Germline CDR1 reads LNHDA; CDR2 reads SQIVND (reference sequence).

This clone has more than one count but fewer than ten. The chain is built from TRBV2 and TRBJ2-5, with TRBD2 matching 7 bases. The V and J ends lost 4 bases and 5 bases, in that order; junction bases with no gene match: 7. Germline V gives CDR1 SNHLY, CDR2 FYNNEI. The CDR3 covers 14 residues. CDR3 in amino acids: CASSGLGGGETQYF. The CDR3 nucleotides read TGTGCCAGCAGTGGACTGGGGGGAGGGGAGACCCAGTACTTC.

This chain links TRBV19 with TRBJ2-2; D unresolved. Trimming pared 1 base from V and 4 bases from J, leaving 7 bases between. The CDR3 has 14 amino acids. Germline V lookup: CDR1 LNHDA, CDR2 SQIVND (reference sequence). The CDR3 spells CASSIGTLTGELFF. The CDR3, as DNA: TGTGCCAGTAGTATAGGCACGCTCACCGGGGAGCTGTTTTTT.

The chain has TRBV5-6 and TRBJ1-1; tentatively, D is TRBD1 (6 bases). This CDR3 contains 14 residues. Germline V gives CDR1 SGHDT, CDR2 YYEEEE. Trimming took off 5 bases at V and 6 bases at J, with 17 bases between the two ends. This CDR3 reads CASRLIQGTAEAFF. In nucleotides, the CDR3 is TGTGCCAGCAGACTAATCCAGGGGACCGCTGAAGCTTTCTTT.

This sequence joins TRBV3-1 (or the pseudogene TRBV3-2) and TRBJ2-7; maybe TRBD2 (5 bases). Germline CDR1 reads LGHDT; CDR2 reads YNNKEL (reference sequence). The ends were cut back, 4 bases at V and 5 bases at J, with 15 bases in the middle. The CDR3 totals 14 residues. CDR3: CASSPLGLSDEQYF. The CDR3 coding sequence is TGTGCCAGCAGCCCGTTAGGCCTTAGCGACGAGCAGTACTTC.

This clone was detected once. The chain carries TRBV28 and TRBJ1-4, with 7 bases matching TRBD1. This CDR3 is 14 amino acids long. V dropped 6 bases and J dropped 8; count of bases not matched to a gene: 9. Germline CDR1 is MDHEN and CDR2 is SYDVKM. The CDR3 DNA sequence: TGTGCCAGCAGACACGACAGGGTTAGCGAAAAACTGTTTTTT. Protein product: CASRHDRVSEKLFF.

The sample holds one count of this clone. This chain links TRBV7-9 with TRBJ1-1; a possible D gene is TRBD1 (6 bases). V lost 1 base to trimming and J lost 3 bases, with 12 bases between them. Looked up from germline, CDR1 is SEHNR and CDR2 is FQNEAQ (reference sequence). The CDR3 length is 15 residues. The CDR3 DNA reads TGTGCCAGCAGCTTAGATGGGGGCGCGGACACTGAAGCTTTCTTT. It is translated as CASSLDGGADTEAFF.

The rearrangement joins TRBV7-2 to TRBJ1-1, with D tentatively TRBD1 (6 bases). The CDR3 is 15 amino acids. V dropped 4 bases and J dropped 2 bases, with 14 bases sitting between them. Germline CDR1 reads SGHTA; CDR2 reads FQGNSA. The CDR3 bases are TGTGCCAGCAGCTCCGTAGGGGGGGGCAACACTGAAGCTTTCTTT. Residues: CASSSVGGGNTEAFF. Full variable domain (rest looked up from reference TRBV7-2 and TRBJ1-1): GAGVSQSPSNKVTEKGKDVELRCDPISGHTALYWYRQSLGQGLEFLIYFQGNSAPDKSGLPSDRFSAERTGGSVSTLTIQRTQQEDSAVYLCASSSVGGGNTEAFFGQGTRLTVV.

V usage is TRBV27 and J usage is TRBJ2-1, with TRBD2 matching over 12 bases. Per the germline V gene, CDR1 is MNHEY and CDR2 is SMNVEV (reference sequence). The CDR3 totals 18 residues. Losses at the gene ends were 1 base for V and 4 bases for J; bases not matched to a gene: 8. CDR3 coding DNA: TGTGCCAGCAGTTTATTCCGTCTAGCGGGAGGGGGGTACAATGAGCAGTTCTTC. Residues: CASSLFRLAGGGYNEQFF.

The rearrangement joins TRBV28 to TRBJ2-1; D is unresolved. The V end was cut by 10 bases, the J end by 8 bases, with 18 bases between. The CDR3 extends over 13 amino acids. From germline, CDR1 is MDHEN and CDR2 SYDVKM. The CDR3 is CAIPAPNGDEQFF. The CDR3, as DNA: TGTGCCATCCCAGCGCCCAATGGGGATGAGCAGTTCTTC.

CDR3 in amino acids: CASSLGSPTYEQYF. CDR3 sequence (DNA): TGTGCCAGCAGCTTAGGATCCCCCACCTACGAGCAGTACTTC. V gene TRBV11-2 combines with J gene TRBJ2-7, with no clear D. The CDR3 loop spans 14 amino acids. The V and J ends lost 1 base and 2 bases respectively, with 9 bases between them. CDR1 and CDR2 (germline): SGHAT, FQNNGV.

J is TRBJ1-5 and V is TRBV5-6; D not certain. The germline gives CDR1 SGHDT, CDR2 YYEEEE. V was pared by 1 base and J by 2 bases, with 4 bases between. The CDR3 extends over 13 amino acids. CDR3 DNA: TGTGCCAGCAGCTTGATCGGCAATCAGCCCCAGCATTTT. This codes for CASSLIGNQPQHF. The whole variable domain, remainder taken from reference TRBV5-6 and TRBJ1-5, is DAGVTQSPTHLIKTRGQQVTLRCSPKSGHDTVSWYQQALGQGPQFIFQYYEEEERQRGNFPDRFSGHQFPNYSSELNVNALLLGDSALYLCASSLIGNQPQHFGDGTRLSIL.

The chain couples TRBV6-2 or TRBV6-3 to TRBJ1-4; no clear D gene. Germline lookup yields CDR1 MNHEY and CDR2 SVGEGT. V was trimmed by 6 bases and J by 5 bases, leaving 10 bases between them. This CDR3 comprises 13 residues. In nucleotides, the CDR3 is TGTGCCAGCAGCTTTCGACAAAATGAAAAACTGTTTTTT. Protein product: CASSFRQNEKLFF.